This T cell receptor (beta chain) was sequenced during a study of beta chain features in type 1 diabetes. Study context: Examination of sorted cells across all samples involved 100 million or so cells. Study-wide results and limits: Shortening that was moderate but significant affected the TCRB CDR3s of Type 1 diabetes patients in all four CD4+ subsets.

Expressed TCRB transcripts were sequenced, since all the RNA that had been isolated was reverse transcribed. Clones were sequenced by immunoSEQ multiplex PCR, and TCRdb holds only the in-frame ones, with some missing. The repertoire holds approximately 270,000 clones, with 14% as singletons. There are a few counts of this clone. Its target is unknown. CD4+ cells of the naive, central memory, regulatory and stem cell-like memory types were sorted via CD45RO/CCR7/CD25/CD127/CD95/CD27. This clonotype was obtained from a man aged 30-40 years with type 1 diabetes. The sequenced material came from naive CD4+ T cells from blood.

The CDR3 DNA reads as TGTGCCAGCAGCTCGGGGACAGCCTATGGCTACACCTTC. The encoded protein is CASSSGTAYGYTF. The rearrangement joins TRBV7-2 to TRBJ1-2, with TRBD1 matching over 7 bases. CDR1 is SGHTA, CDR2 FQGNSA, per germline. After removal of 4 bases from V and 4 bases from J, the junction contained 3 bases not matched to a gene. The CDR3 is 13 residues long.